A single sample is the source of the 19 T cell receptor beta chains below, sequenced in a study of blood T cell repertoires in COVID-19. Assay used: immunoSEQ multiplex PCR; TCRdb lists only in-frame clones, some missing. Among 150,000 or so clones listed, 87% were seen once. Sequencing was carried out using peripheral blood. The receptors here all came from an elderly man with acute or convalescent COVID-19.

This clone was seen only a few times. The rearrangement joins TRBV5-1 to TRBJ2-5, with 8 bases lining up with TRBD2. Germline CDR1 SGHRS, CDR2 YFSETQ. The CDR3 has 14 amino acids. This CDR3 is CGSGVGAYQETQYF. Here the CDR3 DNA reads TGCGGTAGCGGGGTAGGGGCGTACCAAGAGACCCAGTACTTC. Variable domain in full (rest from reference TRBV5-1 and TRBJ2-5): KAGVTQTPRYLIKTRGQQVTLSCSPISGHRSVSWYQQTPGQGLQFLFEYFSETQRNKGNFPGRFSGRQFSNSRSEMNVSTLELGDSALYLCGSGVGAYQETQYFGPGTRLLVL.

This chain links TRBV19 with TRBJ1-1, with TRBD1 identical over 10 bases. Germline V lookup: CDR1 LNHDA, CDR2 SQIVND (reference sequence). Trimming removed 7 bases from V and 6 bases from J; junction bases left unmatched: 5. This CDR3 is built from 13 residues. CDR3 loop: CASIRDRGAEAFF. The CDR3 nucleotides are TGTGCCAGTATCCGGGACAGGGGCGCTGAAGCTTTCTTT.

V gene TRBV3-1 (or the pseudogene TRBV3-2) combines with J gene TRBJ1-6; 8 bases map to TRBD1. Losses at the gene ends were 1 base for V and 11 bases for J; bases not matched to a gene: 4. The germline V gene has CDR1 LGHDT and CDR2 YNNKEL (reference sequence). This CDR3 has 14 residues. The CDR3 sequence is CASSQGTGWAPLHF. DNA for the CDR3: TGTGCCAGCAGCCAAGGGACAGGGTGGGCACCCCTCCACTTT.

V is TRBV7-9 and J is TRBJ2-1; a possible D gene is TRBD2 (7 bases). The germline V gene has CDR1 SEHNR and CDR2 FQNEAQ (reference sequence). Trimming removed 1 base from V and 5 bases from J, with 15 bases in between. There are 16 residues in the CDR3. The DNA of the CDR3 is TGTGCCAGCAGCTTAGAAATGGGGGGGCCCCACAATGAGCAGTTCTTC. It translates to CASSLEMGGPHNEQFF.

This clone was seen a single time. This rearrangement joins TRBV5-4 to TRBJ1-2; TRBD1 agrees at 7 bases. Germline trimming cut 1 base from V and 3 bases from J; bases unmatched to any gene: 6. Germline V gives CDR1 SGHNT, CDR2 YYREEE (reference sequence). CDR3 length: 15 amino acids. The CDR3 region is CASSLYTGTDYGYTF. CDR3 in DNA: TGTGCCAGCAGCTTGTATACCGGGACAGACTATGGCTACACCTTC.

V is TRBV6-5 and J is TRBJ1-1; the match to TRBD1 covers 7 bases. This CDR3 comprises 15 residues. V shed 3 bases and J 3 bases; nucleotides not matched to a gene: 7. Germline V gene data show CDR1 as MNHEY and CDR2 as SVGAGI. The CDR3 protein is CASSYSIGTDTEAFF. CDR3 nucleotide sequence: TGTGCCAGCAGTTATTCAATAGGGACAGACACTGAAGCTTTCTTT.

The V call is TRBV7-8, the J call TRBJ1-1; no definite D call. The V and J ends lost 5 bases and 0 bases respectively, with 10 bases between them. From germline, CDR1 is SGHVS and CDR2 FQNEAQ. This CDR3 contains 14 residues. CDR3 DNA: TGTGCCAGCAGCCGCAGTGTCGTGAACACTGAAGCTTTCTTT. Residues: CASSRSVVNTEAFF.

In the case of this clone: This CDR3 is also generated by other DNA sequences in the sample. The V and J genes are TRBV5-1 and TRBJ2-1, with TRBD2 identical over 15 bases. Trimming took 4 bases from V and 7 from J; bases not matched to a gene: 6. The CDR3 is 16 amino acids. The germline gives CDR1 SGHRS, CDR2 YFSETQ. The CDR3 DNA reads TGCGCCAGCAGCCCCTCCGGGACTAGCGGGAGGAATGAGCAGTTCTTC. This encodes CASSPSGTSGRNEQFF.

This clone was detected only a few times. The rearrangement links TRBV10-3 to TRBJ1-6; D may be TRBD1 (6 bases). This CDR3 region has 14 residues. Germline V gene data show CDR1 as ENHRY and CDR2 as SYGVKD. V was trimmed by 2 bases and J by 5 bases, leaving 7 bases between them. CDR3 sequence (DNA): TGTGCCATCAGTGAGAGGGGGAATAATTCACCCCTCCACTTT. Protein sequence: CAISERGNNSPLHF.

The V call is TRBV7-2, the J call TRBJ1-2; D is possibly TRBD1 (5 bases). The CDR3 has 16 residues. Deletions cut 0 bases from V and 6 bases from J, with 17 bases between. Germline-derived CDR1 and CDR2 are SGHTA and FQGNSA. DNA for the CDR3: TGTGCCAGCAGCTTAGCGAGGGGACTGGCTGGAGATGGCTACACCTTC. It yields the protein CASSLARGLAGDGYTF.

V is TRBV30 and J is TRBJ1-1; D may be TRBD1 (6 bases). The CDR3 sequence is 13 residues long. Germline V gives CDR1 GTSNPN, CDR2 SVGIG (reference sequence). Trimming removed 4 bases from V and 1 base from J, with 10 bases in between. The CDR3 coding sequence is TGTGCCTGGACCCGGGACACGAACACTGAAGCTTTCTTT. It encodes CAWTRDTNTEAFF.

The genes are TRBV28 and TRBJ2-2, with TRBD1 matching 8 bases. V lost 5 bases and J lost 4; bases outside the gene matches: 12. CDR3 length: 17 amino acids. Germline-derived CDR1 and CDR2 are MDHEN and SYDVKM. CDR3 sequence: CASSTAGQGGPTGELFF. CDR3 nucleotides: TGTGCCAGCAGTACGGCTGGACAGGGTGGACCCACCGGGGAGCTGTTTTTT.

The genes are TRBV29-1 and TRBJ2-5; 7 bases fit TRBD1. The ends lost 7 bases at V and 2 bases at J; junction bases unmatched: 4. The CDR3 spans 12 residues. Per germline, CDR1 SQVTM and CDR2 ANQGSEA. CDR3 protein: CSGMTGQETQYF. The DNA for the CDR3 is TGCAGCGGTATGACAGGGCAAGAGACCCAGTACTTC.

This clone has just one count. The chain combines TRBV5-6 with TRBJ2-7; maybe TRBD2 (5 bases). CDR3 length equals 14 residues. The germline gives CDR1 SGHDT, CDR2 YYEEEE. V was cut by 1 base and J by 1 base, with 9 bases left in between. CDR3 region: CASSLPTSSYEQYF. The CDR3 DNA reads as TGTGCCAGCAGCTTGCCCACTAGTTCCTACGAGCAGTACTTC. The full variable domain, in which reference TRBV5-6 and TRBJ2-7 provide the parts outside the CDR3, is DAGVTQSPTHLIKTRGQQVTLRCSPKSGHDTVSWYQQALGQGPQFIFQYYEEEERQRGNFPDRFSGHQFPNYSSELNVNALLLGDSALYLCASSLPTSSYEQYFGPGTRLTVT.

The chain has TRBV28 and TRBJ2-7; possibly TRBD2 for D (6 bases). The length of the CDR3 is 13 residues. Per the germline V gene, CDR1 is MDHEN and CDR2 is SYDVKM. V lost 4 bases and J lost 2, with 9 bases in between. The CDR3 DNA reads TGTGCCAGCAGTTGGGCGGGAACCTACGAGCAGTACTTC. Protein sequence: CASSWAGTYEQYF.

The CDR3, as DNA: TGTGCCAGCAGTTATAGAGCTGCATCGGAGGGTTCACCCCTCCACTTT. Translating it yields CASSYRAASEGSPLHF. This sequence joins TRBV6-8 and TRBJ1-6; D unclear. Germline V gene sequence: CDR1 MNHGY, CDR2 SAAAGT. The V gene lost 3 bases and the J gene lost 9 bases, with 18 bases spanning the gap. The CDR3 has 16 residues.

J is TRBJ1-6 and V is TRBV19, with TRBD1 identical over 10 bases. Losses at the gene ends were 6 bases for V and 8 bases for J; bases not matched to a gene: 10. This CDR3 is built from 16 residues. Germline-derived CDR1 and CDR2 are LNHDA and SQIVND (reference sequence). The CDR3 here is CASSLPRTGGYSPLHF. DNA of the CDR3: TGTGCCAGTAGCCTCCCTAGGACAGGGGGTTATTCACCCCTCCACTTT.

The chain carries TRBV18 and TRBJ1-3; D is possibly TRBD1 (5 bases). V gave up 3 bases and J gave up 4 bases, with 13 bases separating them. CDR3 length equals 15 residues. Germline V gives CDR1 KGHSH, CDR2 LQKENI. The CDR3 sequence is CASSPPGGAGNTIYF. DNA of the CDR3: TGTGCCAGCTCACCCCCAGGAGGGGCGGGAAACACCATATATTTT.

The chain combines TRBV27 with TRBJ2-5, with D possibly TRBD2 on 6 matching bases. This CDR3 region has 14 residues. Trimming pared 7 bases from V and 5 bases from J, leaving 17 bases between. Germline-derived CDR1 and CDR2 are MNHEY and SMNVEV (reference sequence). The CDR3 DNA follows: TGTGCCAGCAAGGGACTCGCCGTGGGGGAGACCCAGTACTTC. It translates to CASKGLAVGETQYF.